This is a list of T cell receptor beta chains from one sample in a study of vaccination and CD4 T cells after COVID-19. Their specific antigens are unknown. MiXCR was run by TCRdb on the PCR reads, yielding one entry per CDR3 protein. Of thousands of distinct CDR3 sequences in the sample, under 75% were seen once. The sample in question was cultured CD4+ T cells from blood, obtained after SARS-CoV-2 vaccination. The receptors were gathered from a human donor with COVID-19. Each CDR3 is given with its conserved first and last residue. Each record gives: clone size, V gene, D gene, J gene, CDR3 DNA, CDR3 protein. D genes are given only for firm matches. The size of a clone is reported for some rows only, either as once, few or many, or as a class for expanded clones.

size: .
V: TRBV20-1
D: .
J: TRBJ1-3
DNA: TGCAGTGCTAGCTCAAGCCCCTCTGGAAACACCATATATTTT
CDR3: CSASSSPSGNTIYF

size: .
V: TRBV7-2
D: .
J: TRBJ2-3
DNA: TGTGCCAGCAGCTTTTGGGGCACAGATACGCAGTATTTT
CDR3: CASSFWGTDTQYF

size: few
V: TRBV27
D: .
J: TRBJ2-3
DNA: TGTGCCAGCAGTCCACGCGCTAGCACAGATACGCAGTATTTT
CDR3: CASSPRASTDTQYF

size: .
V: TRBV7-6
D: TRBD2
J: TRBJ2-2
DNA: TGTGCTAGCAGCGCAGTAGCGGGGGGGACCGGGGAGCTGTTTTTT
CDR3: CASSAVAGGTGELFF

size: .
V: TRBV20-1
D: .
J: TRBJ2-5
DNA: TGCAGTGCTAGTAACGGGCCGGGTCGGCAAGAGACCCAGTACTTC
CDR3: CSASNGPGRQETQYF

size: .
V: TRBV6-1
D: TRBD2
J: TRBJ2-1
DNA: TGTGCCAGCAGTGAAGCCAGCGGGGCCTACAATGAGCAGTTCTTC
CDR3: CASSEASGAYNEQFF

size: .
V: TRBV20-1
D: .
J: TRBJ1-5
DNA: TGCAGTGCTAGAGATCGGGGGTATGGGCCCCAGCATTTT
CDR3: CSARDRGYGPQHF

size: large
V: TRBV24-1
D: .
J: TRBJ2-2
DNA: TGTGCCACCAGTGATTTATATGATACCGGGGAGCTGTTTTTT
CDR3: CATSDLYDTGELFF

size: .
V: TRBV11-3
D: .
J: TRBJ2-5
DNA: TGTGCCAGCAGCTTAGACTCGAGGGCTAGGGAGACCCAGTACTTC
CDR3: CASSLDSRARETQYF

size: .
V: TRBV6-1
D: TRBD1
J: TRBJ1-1
DNA: TGTGCCAGCAGTCAGACAGGGGGGCCCACTGAAGCTTTCTTT
CDR3: CASSQTGGPTEAFF

size: once
V: TRBV6-1
D: TRBD1
J: TRBJ1-1
DNA: TGTGCCAGCAGTGTCGGGACAGGGAATCACGTAGCTTTCTTT
CDR3: CASSVGTGNHVAFF

size: .
V: TRBV10-3
D: .
J: TRBJ1-2
DNA: TGTGCCATCAGTGAGGTCGGGGAAGGTGGCTACACCTTC
CDR3: CAISEVGEGGYTF

size: .
V: TRBV20-1
D: .
J: TRBJ1-2
DNA: TGCAGTGCTACCGAGCAGGGGCTCACTAACTATGGCTACACCTTC
CDR3: CSATEQGLTNYGYTF